Following are 32 T cell receptor beta chains from one sample sequenced in a study of control samples from healthy donors and cancer patients. Using immunoSEQ multiplex PCR, the repertoire was profiled, and TCRdb retains in-frame clones only, with some absent. The sample shows around 30,000 clones, about 94% of them seen only once. Sequencing was done on a sample of PBMCs. The source of these receptors is a man aged 35-49 years with colorectal cancer.

The table lists this clone with a count of one. The genes are TRBV3-1 (or the pseudogene TRBV3-2) and TRBJ2-5; the match to TRBD2 covers 10 bases. The CDR3 has 17 amino acids. The V gene end was trimmed by 0 bases and the J gene end by 3 bases; junction bases not matched to a gene: 7. CDR1 is LGHDT, CDR2 YNNKEL, per germline (reference sequence). The CDR3 coding sequence is TGTGCCAGCAGCCAAGAGCGAGCGGGGGGGCCAGAAGAGACCCAGTACTTC. It is translated as CASSQERAGGPEETQYF.

This clone appeared once. V usage is TRBV4-1 and J usage is TRBJ2-5; tentatively, D is TRBD1 (5 bases). The ends were cut back, 4 bases at V and 3 bases at J, with 12 bases in the middle. The V gene's germline CDR1 is MGHRA and CDR2 YSYEKL. The CDR3 is 14 residues long. CDR3 residues: CASSLGLFKETQYF. The CDR3, as DNA: TGCGCCAGCAGCCTGGGGCTTTTCAAAGAGACCCAGTACTTC.

The rearrangement joins TRBV19 to TRBJ1-1; D not certain. The germline CDR1 and CDR2 sequences are LNHDA and SQIVND (reference sequence). CDR3 length: 14 residues. V gave up 5 bases and J gave up 4 bases, with 14 bases separating them. CDR3: CASSSSDYFTEAFF. CDR3 in DNA: TGTGCCAGTAGTTCTTCCGATTATTTCACTGAAGCTTTCTTT.

This chain links TRBV7-2 with TRBJ2-3; D call uncertain. V lost 3 bases to trimming and J lost 1 base, with 5 bases between them. Germline CDR1 SGHTA, CDR2 FQGNSA. The length of the CDR3 is 13 residues. CDR3 nucleotide sequence: TGTGCCAGCAGCTTGCCGGGCACAGATACGCAGTATTTT. Its protein is CASSLPGTDTQYF.

The genes are TRBV9 and TRBJ1-4, with D perhaps TRBD1 (5 bases). CDR1 is SGDLS, CDR2 YYNGEE, per germline. The V and J ends lost 3 bases and 0 bases respectively, with 12 bases between them. The CDR3 runs to 16 residues. The CDR3 coding sequence is TGTGCCAGCAGCGAGGGCAGGGCCACAACTAATGAAAAACTGTTTTTT. Residues: CASSEGRATTNEKLFF. The full variable domain, in which reference TRBV9 and TRBJ1-4 provide the parts outside the CDR3, is DSGVTQTPKHLITATGQRVTLRCSPRSGDLSVYWYQQSLDQGLQFLIQYYNGEERAKGNILERFSAQQFPDLHSELNLSSLELGDSALYFCASSEGRATTNEKLFFGSGTQLSVL.

The rearrangement links TRBV7-2 to TRBJ2-7; D gene uncertain. Germline V gene sequence: CDR1 SGHTA, CDR2 FQGNSA. The CDR3 covers 14 residues. Trimming pared 1 base from V and 3 bases from J, leaving 10 bases between. The CDR3 DNA reads TGTGCCAGCAGCTTAGGTTGGGGAATCTACGAGCAGTACTTC. Translation: CASSLGWGIYEQYF.

This chain links TRBV19 with TRBJ2-6; maybe TRBD2 (6 bases). V lost 0 bases and J lost 4, with 19 bases in between. The CDR3 has 19 residues. Germline V gives CDR1 LNHDA, CDR2 SQIVND (reference sequence). The DNA for the CDR3 is TGTGCCAGTAGTATAGATCCCGCCGCGGGGATAGCCGGGGCCAACGTCCTGACTTTC. As protein: CASSIDPAAGIAGANVLTF.

The chain is built from TRBV19 and TRBJ1-2; a possible D gene is TRBD1 (6 bases). Germline V gives CDR1 LNHDA, CDR2 SQIVND (reference sequence). With 5 bases removed from V and 4 bases from J, the gap between germline ends came to 17 bases. The CDR3 contains 15 residues. Here the CDR3 DNA reads TGTGCCAGTAGTGTCAACAGGGAGGGGAGCTATGGCTACACCTTC. Translating gives CASSVNREGSYGYTF.

Written as DNA, the CDR3 is TGTGCCAGCAGTGAAAAAGGGTCTTCCTACGAGCAGTACTTC. Encoded protein: CASSEKGSSYEQYF. The chain has TRBV6-1 and TRBJ2-7; the D is unclear. The length of the CDR3 is 14 residues. Germline V gene sequence: CDR1 MNHNS, CDR2 SASEGT. Trimming removed 2 bases from V and 1 base from J, with 9 bases in between.

This clone was detected only a few times. The rearrangement joins TRBV3-1 (or the pseudogene TRBV3-2) to TRBJ1-6, with 11 bases identical to TRBD1. The CDR3 sequence is 15 residues long. Germline V CDR1 and CDR2: LGHDT, YNNKEL (reference sequence). Trimming cost V 4 bases and J 9 bases; bases outside gene matches: 5. The CDR3 bases are TGTGCCAGCAGCCTAACCGGGACAGGGGGTTCACCCCTCCACTTT. This translates into CASSLTGTGGSPLHF.

This chain uses TRBV3-1 (or the pseudogene TRBV3-2) with TRBJ1-1; TRBD1 matches at 8 bases. The V and J ends lost 6 bases and 11 bases, in that order; junction bases with no gene match: 8. Germline CDR1 reads LGHDT; CDR2 reads YNNKEL (reference sequence). CDR3 length: 12 amino acids. The CDR3 region is CASRMETGVAFF. CDR3 bases: TGTGCCAGCAGGATGGAGACAGGGGTGGCTTTCTTT.

The chain uses TRBV4-1 and TRBJ1-1, with 9 bases lining up with TRBD1. The CDR3 is made up of 14 amino acids. Looked up from germline, CDR1 is MGHRA and CDR2 is YSYEKL. The trim removed 8 bases at V and 1 base at J, leaving 5 bases unmatched. The CDR3 here is CASQSQGANTEAFF. CDR3 nucleotide sequence: TGCGCCAGCCAGTCACAGGGGGCGAACACTGAAGCTTTCTTT.

Points on this clone: Other DNA variants within this sample encode the same CDR3. This sequence joins TRBV7-9 and TRBJ1-6; 9 positions match TRBD1. The germline CDR1 and CDR2 sequences are SEHNR and FQNEAQ (reference sequence). J lost 6 bases, V lost 2 bases, and 2 bases had no gene match. The CDR3 spans 15 residues. The CDR3 DNA sequence: TGTGCCAGCAGCTTAAGGGGACAGGGTAATTCACCCCTCCACTTT. It yields the protein CASSLRGQGNSPLHF.

V is TRBV9 and J is TRBJ1-2; weak D call: TRBD1 (6 bases). V was cut by 0 bases and J by 8 bases, with 17 bases left in between. Germline CDR1 reads SGDLS; CDR2 reads YYNGEE. This CDR3 has 15 amino acids. Here the CDR3 reads CASSVETQGPQGYTF. The CDR3 nucleotides read TGTGCCAGCAGCGTAGAGACACAGGGCCCACAGGGCTACACCTTC.

This clone was recorded once. V usage is TRBV13 and J usage is TRBJ2-5; TRBD2 matches at 9 bases. The CDR3 covers 14 residues. Looked up from germline, CDR1 is PRHDT and CDR2 is FYEKMQ (reference sequence). With 2 bases clipped from V and 3 bases from J, the junction kept 1 base outside the gene matches. The CDR3 sequence: CASSLRLAEETQYF. CDR3 in DNA: TGTGCCAGCAGCTTAAGACTAGCGGAAGAGACCCAGTACTTC. Full variable domain (rest looked up from reference TRBV13 and TRBJ2-5): AAGVIQSPRHLIKEKRETATLKCYPIPRHDTVYWYQQGPGQDPQFLISFYEKMQSDKGSIPDRFSAQQFSDYHSELNMSSLELGDSALYFCASSLRLAEETQYFGPGTRLLVL.

This clone has only one observation. CDR3 protein: CASSQGPGALDTQYF. DNA of the CDR3: TGTGCCAGCAGCCAAGGACCGGGGGCCCTAGATACGCAGTATTTT. This chain connects TRBV3-1 (or the pseudogene TRBV3-2) to TRBJ2-3; the D call may be TRBD1 or TRBD2 (6 bases each). Trimming pared 1 base from V and 5 bases from J, leaving 13 bases between. The germline V gene has CDR1 LGHDT and CDR2 YNNKEL (reference sequence). This CDR3 is 15 amino acids long.

This chain links TRBV18 with TRBJ2-3, with 9 bases fitting TRBD2. The J segment lost 3 bases and the V segment lost 5 bases, leaving 6 bases of the junction unmatched. The CDR3 loop spans 15 amino acids. Germline CDR1 is KGHSH and CDR2 is LQKENI. The CDR3 protein is CASSSLAGDTDTQYF. The CDR3 DNA reads TGTGCCAGCTCATCCTTAGCGGGGGATACAGATACGCAGTATTTT.

The chain recombines TRBV5-8 with TRBJ2-5; 13 bases map to TRBD2. This CDR3 comprises 16 residues. Germline values: CDR1 SGHTS, CDR2 YDEGEE. J was trimmed by 5 bases and V by 2 bases; bases with no gene match: 6. The DNA for the CDR3 is TGTGCCAGCAGCTTAGGACTAGCGGGGGCCGCGGAGACCCAGTACTTC. It specifies CASSLGLAGAAETQYF.

The J gene is TRBJ2-3, the V gene TRBV5-5; maybe TRBD2 (6 bases). V was cut by 2 bases and J by 1 base, with 8 bases left in between. The germline V gene encodes CDR1 SGHKS and CDR2 YYEKEE (reference sequence). The length of the CDR3 is 14 residues. DNA for the CDR3: TGTGCCAGCAGCTTAGAGCGGGGCACAGATACGCAGTATTTT. Translation: CASSLERGTDTQYF.

The rearrangement links TRBV30 to TRBJ2-7, with a possible D match to TRBD1 (5 bases). The CDR3 length is 13 residues. In germline, CDR1 is GTSNPN, CDR2 SVGIG (reference sequence). V lost 0 bases, J lost 5 bases, and 11 bases lay in between. The CDR3 DNA reads as TGTGCCTGGAGTGTATCCCAGGGTAACGAGCAGTACTTC. Translated, it gives CAWSVSQGNEQYF.

The V call is TRBV11-2, the J call TRBJ2-7, with D perhaps assigned TRBD1 or TRBD2 (6 bases each). This CDR3 region has 16 residues. V dropped 6 bases and J dropped 1 base, with 19 bases sitting between them. CDR1 and CDR2 from the germline V gene are SGHAT and FQNNGV. The CDR3 DNA is TGTGCCAGCAGTTCTCGTCCACGGGGGCAGTCCTACGAGCAGTACTTC. Amino acids: CASSSRPRGQSYEQYF.

This rearrangement joins TRBV27 to TRBJ2-5; the match to TRBD1 covers 9 bases. Germline V lookup: CDR1 MNHEY, CDR2 SMNVEV (reference sequence). Unmatched junction bases numbered 10, after V lost 6 bases and J lost 5 bases. The CDR3 loop spans 15 amino acids. The CDR3 nucleotides are TGTGCCAGCAGCCTCTCACAGGGGGCTTGGGAGACCCAGTACTTC. This encodes CASSLSQGAWETQYF.

V is TRBV6-5 and J is TRBJ1-1, with D possibly matching TRBD1 (5 bases). The CDR3 length is 13 residues. Between the trimmed V and J ends, which lost 2 bases and 2 bases, there was a span of 6 bases. Germline CDR1 is MNHEY and CDR2 is SVGAGI. CDR3 protein: CASSYRDNTEAFF. CDR3 coding DNA: TGTGCCAGCAGTTACAGGGACAACACTGAAGCTTTCTTT.

The rearrangement links TRBV5-1 to TRBJ2-3, with TRBD2 matching 7 bases. The CDR3 contains 16 residues. Germline CDR1 is SGHRS and CDR2 is YFSETQ. The V gene end was trimmed by 4 bases and the J gene end by 1 base; junction bases not matched to a gene: 9. The CDR3 bases are TGCGCCAGCAGCCCGGGGACTACCCCCCGCACAGATACGCAGTATTTT. Protein product: CASSPGTTPRTDTQYF.

V gene TRBV19 combines with J gene TRBJ1-2, with a tentative D call TRBD1 (5 bases). V gave up 11 bases and J gave up 2 bases, with 21 bases separating them. The germline V gene has CDR1 LNHDA and CDR2 SQIVND (reference sequence). CDR3 length equals 15 residues. CDR3: CAGQGVGGSNYGYTF. DNA of the CDR3: TGTGCCGGCCAGGGCGTGGGGGGATCAAACTATGGCTACACCTTC.

The rearrangement joins TRBV6-6 to TRBJ2-5, with 9 nucleotides matching TRBD1. CDR1 is MNHNY and CDR2 is SVGAGI in the germline V gene (reference sequence). The CDR3 runs to 15 residues. Trimming at V came to 0 bases and at J to 4 bases, leaving 3 bases not matched to a gene. CDR3 protein: CASSYSRDRVETQYF. As DNA, the CDR3 is TGTGCCAGCAGTTACTCCCGGGACAGGGTAGAGACCCAGTACTTC.

The chain couples TRBV6-2 or TRBV6-3 to TRBJ2-3; TRBD2 is a possible D gene (6 bases). The germline V gene encodes CDR1 MNHEY and CDR2 SVGEGT. V lost 5 bases to trimming and J lost 7 bases, with 22 bases between them. The CDR3 contains 16 residues. CDR3 residues: CASSRGRTGDVNTQYF. The CDR3 coding sequence is TGTGCCAGCAGTCGCGGCAGGACGGGGGACGTAAATACGCAGTATTTT.

The genes are TRBV7-8 and TRBJ1-1, with TRBD1 as a possible D gene (6 bases). V was pared by 5 bases and J by 1 base, with 11 bases between. The CDR3 is 14 residues long. Germline CDR1 is SGHVS and CDR2 is FQNEAQ. CDR3 sequence: CASSAQGRNTEAFF. The CDR3 bases are TGTGCCAGCAGCGCACAGGGCCGGAACACTGAAGCTTTCTTT.

The V and J genes are TRBV3-1 (or the pseudogene TRBV3-2) and TRBJ1-1; D call uncertain. From germline, CDR1 is LGHDT and CDR2 YNNKEL (reference sequence). The CDR3 is made up of 13 amino acids. The V gene lost 2 bases and the J gene lost 10 bases, with 14 bases spanning the gap. CDR3 nucleotide sequence: TGTGCCAGCAGCCAATTGGTAACCACATTAGCTTTCTTT. The encoded protein is CASSQLVTTLAFF.

This sequence joins TRBV4-3 and TRBJ1-1; possibly TRBD1 for D (6 bases). Per germline, CDR1 LGHNA and CDR2 YSLEER. CDR3 size: 14 residues. V was shortened by 4 bases and J by 3 bases, with 12 bases between the two germline ends. CDR3: CASSPSRGDTEAFF. DNA of the CDR3: TGCGCCAGCAGCCCTTCCAGGGGAGACACTGAAGCTTTCTTT.

The chain uses TRBV6-8 and TRBJ1-1; D is uncertain. Trimming pared 0 bases from V and 1 base from J, leaving 9 bases between. The germline V gene encodes CDR1 MNHGY and CDR2 SAAAGT. CDR3 length equals 15 residues. CDR3 sequence (DNA): TGTGCCAGCAGTTACTCGCCCCGGGGGAACACTGAAGCTTTCTTT. It is translated as CASSYSPRGNTEAFF.

The chain is built from TRBV19 and TRBJ2-1; D possibly uses TRBD1 or TRBD2 (5 bases each). V gave up 4 bases and J gave up 5 bases, with 15 bases separating them. The CDR3 runs 15 residues. Germline V gene data show CDR1 as LNHDA and CDR2 as SQIVND (reference sequence). The CDR3 sequence: CASSTGTGGNNEQFF. The CDR3 DNA sequence: TGTGCCAGTAGTACTGGGACGGGCGGTAACAATGAGCAGTTCTTC. Supplemented by reference TRBV19 and TRBJ2-1, the full variable domain reads DGGITQSPKYLFRKEGQNVTLSCEQNLNHDAMYWYRQDPGQGLRLIYYSQIVNDFQKGDIAEGYSVSREKKESFPLTVTSAQKNPTAFYLCASSTGTGGNNEQFFGPGTRLTVL.